Given below is one T cell receptor beta chain in context. Its antigen is currently unknown. 60 Vbeta and 13 Jbeta primers were used in PCR. Repertoires were generated with immunoSEQ multiplex PCR, while TCRdb's copy carries only in-frame clones and drops some. Of roughly 44,000 clones listed, roughly 80% are singletons. This sample was taken from a study of cytomegalovirus exposure and HLA in healthy donors. The study, taken as a whole, reports: Later on, an analysis found that several of the most significant clusters appeared to be linked to common viral pathogens, which included parvovirus B19. It is likely that the observed cluster of highly shared sequence variants was a sequencing artifact.

In germline, CDR1 is MNHEY, CDR2 SVGAGI. This CDR3 contains 15 residues. Trimming at V came to 6 bases and at J to 2 bases, leaving 9 bases not matched to a gene. This clonotype was obtained from a man between 50 and 59 years old in good health and CMV-seronegative. What was sequenced was PBMCs. J is TRBJ1-1 and V is TRBV6-5; 7 bases line up with TRBD1. CDR3 DNA sequence: TGTGCCAGCAGGCAGGGAGCAGGGGGAAACACTGAAGCTTTCTTT. Amino acid sequence: CASRQGAGGNTEAFF.